Following are 22 T cell receptor beta chains from one sample sequenced in a study of blood T cell repertoires in COVID-19. Sequencing was performed with immunoSEQ multiplex PCR; in TCRdb, only in-frame clones are kept and a portion is missing. The table shows about 200,000 clones, with about nine tenths occurring only once. Material for sequencing was PBMCs or T cells enriched from blood (not recorded which). All receptors come from a woman aged 25 to 45 with acute COVID-19.

J is TRBJ2-3 and V is TRBV11-2, with TRBD2 matching over 7 bases. With V trimmed by 5 bases and J by 7 bases, 12 bases remained unmatched. Germline V gene sequence: CDR1 SGHAT, CDR2 FQNNGV. The CDR3 sequence is 15 residues long. This CDR3 reads CASSPQTSTINTQYF. CDR3 coding DNA: TGTGCCAGCAGCCCCCAGACTAGCACGATAAATACGCAGTATTTT.

The rearrangement links TRBV7-2 to TRBJ1-2; D unclear. Trimming cost V 10 bases and J 6 bases, with 24 bases left between them. The V gene's germline CDR1 is SGHTA and CDR2 FQGNSA. The CDR3 spans 15 residues. The CDR3 loop is CAIYAEQRLRDGYTF. The CDR3 region has the DNA TGTGCCATCTACGCGGAGCAGAGATTGAGGGATGGCTACACCTTC.

This chain joins TRBV7-9 and TRBJ2-7, with 7 bases identical to TRBD1. This CDR3 has 12 amino acids. V gave up 5 bases and J gave up 4 bases; unmatched junction bases: 2. CDR1 and CDR2 (germline): SEHNR, FQNEAQ (reference sequence). This chain's CDR3 is CASSQQGYEQYF. DNA of the CDR3: TGTGCCAGCAGCCAACAGGGGTACGAGCAGTACTTC.

This rearrangement joins TRBV11-2 to TRBJ1-3, with D possibly TRBD1 on 5 matching bases. The CDR3 contains 14 residues. The V gene lost 4 bases and the J gene lost 2 bases, with 9 bases spanning the gap. The germline gives CDR1 SGHAT, CDR2 FQNNGV. The CDR3 DNA reads TGTGCCAGCAGCTCCAGGGTTACTGGAAACACCATATATTTT. It specifies CASSSRVTGNTIYF.

The rearrangement joins TRBV30 to TRBJ1-5, with no clear D. CDR1 and CDR2 from the germline V gene are GTSNPN and SVGIG (reference sequence). V shed 0 bases and J shed 7 bases, with 10 bases lying between them. The CDR3 spans 13 residues. CDR3 protein: CAWSVLPGQPQHF. The CDR3 DNA reads TGTGCCTGGAGTGTACTTCCGGGGCAGCCCCAGCATTTT.

This chain uses TRBV19 with TRBJ1-1; D not resolved. The CDR3 runs 14 residues. The germline gives CDR1 LNHDA, CDR2 SQIVND (reference sequence). V lost 6 bases and J 8 bases, leaving 19 bases between the germline ends. The CDR3 sequence is CASRVGLVIGEAFF. The CDR3 region has the DNA TGTGCCAGTAGGGTCGGACTGGTGATAGGGGAAGCTTTCTTT.

V usage is TRBV28 and J usage is TRBJ2-7; 11 bases match TRBD2. Germline CDR1 is MDHEN and CDR2 is SYDVKM. The CDR3 has 17 amino acids. V dropped 7 bases and J dropped 3; count of bases not matched to a gene: 14. The CDR3: CASNREASGGPYYEQYF. The CDR3 DNA reads TGTGCCAGCAACAGGGAGGCTAGCGGGGGGCCGTACTACGAGCAGTACTTC. Based on the CDR3 plus reference TRBV28 and TRBJ2-7, the full variable domain is DVKVTQSSRYLVKRTGEKVFLECVQDMDHENMFWYRQDPGLGLRLIYFSYDVKMKEKGDIPEGYSVSREKKERFSLILESASTNQTSMYLCASNREASGGPYYEQYFGPGTRLTVT.

The chain has TRBV6-5 and TRBJ1-2; TRBD1 matches at 7 bases. The ends lost 2 bases at V and 6 bases at J; junction bases unmatched: 3. CDR1 and CDR2 from the germline V gene are MNHEY and SVGAGI. CDR3 length: 13 residues. This chain's CDR3 is CASSYRQGDGYTF. CDR3 nucleotides: TGTGCCAGCAGTTACCGGCAGGGGGATGGCTACACCTTC.

The rearrangement uses TRBV28 and TRBJ1-4; TRBD1 matches at 7 bases. The CDR3 covers 16 residues. Looked up from germline, CDR1 is MDHEN and CDR2 is SYDVKM. V dropped 5 bases and J dropped 5; count of bases not matched to a gene: 11. The CDR3 DNA reads TGTGCCAGCAGTCAATGGGTGACAGGGAAGAATGAAAAACTGTTTTTT. As protein: CASSQWVTGKNEKLFF. Filled out from reference TRBV28 and TRBJ1-4, the complete variable domain reads DVKVTQSSRYLVKRTGEKVFLECVQDMDHENMFWYRQDPGLGLRLIYFSYDVKMKEKGDIPEGYSVSREKKERFSLILESASTNQTSMYLCASSQWVTGKNEKLFFGSGTQLSVL.

This chain uses TRBV4-3 with TRBJ2-1; 8 nucleotides match TRBD1. CDR3 size: 17 residues. The germline V gene has CDR1 LGHNA and CDR2 YSLEER. Trimming at V came to 0 bases and at J to 3 bases, leaving 7 bases not matched to a gene. DNA of the CDR3: TGCGCCAGCAGCCAAGATCAGGACAGGGCTGGCTACAATGAGCAGTTCTTC. This translates into CASSQDQDRAGYNEQFF.

The chain has TRBV18 and TRBJ1-1, with D hard to call. The CDR3 extends over 16 amino acids. The V gene lost 2 bases and the J gene lost 4 bases, with 17 bases spanning the gap. Germline V gene lookup returns CDR1 KGHSH and CDR2 LQKENI. DNA of the CDR3: TGTGCCAGCTCACCAATTCTAGGGAGGGAGGGCACTGAAGCTTTCTTT. This sequence encodes CASSPILGREGTEAFF.

This clone has just one count. This chain connects TRBV9 to TRBJ1-1, with D maybe TRBD1 (6 bases). Germline V CDR1 and CDR2: SGDLS, YYNGEE. V shed 3 bases and J shed 6 bases, with 15 bases lying between them. The CDR3 length is 14 residues. The CDR3 nucleotides read TGTGCCAGCAGCGCGACAGGCGGTGGGCCTGAAGCTTTCTTT. Encoded protein: CASSATGGGPEAFF.

The V gene is TRBV29-1, the J gene TRBJ2-3, with 9 nucleotides matching TRBD1. Germline V lookup: CDR1 SQVTM, CDR2 ANQGSEA. The ends lost 6 bases at V and 5 bases at J; junction bases unmatched: 9. The CDR3 length is 14 residues. Here the CDR3 reads CSVSSGTGRDTQYF. The CDR3, as DNA: TGCAGCGTGAGTTCCGGGACAGGGCGAGATACGCAGTATTTT.

This sequence joins TRBV4-3 and TRBJ2-7; 7 bases line up with TRBD1. This CDR3 is 15 amino acids long. Germline lookup yields CDR1 LGHNA and CDR2 YSLEER. Trimming cost V 4 bases and J 7 bases; bases outside gene matches: 13. The CDR3 DNA follows: TGCGCCAGCAGCCGGAGCTCGACAGGGCAGACGGAGCAGTACTTC. Encoded protein: CASSRSSTGQTEQYF.

The rearrangement links TRBV10-3 to TRBJ2-3; 7 nucleotides agree with TRBD2. The V and J ends lost 0 bases and 3 bases, in that order; junction bases with no gene match: 3. Germline CDR1 ENHRY, CDR2 SYGVKD. The length of the CDR3 is 15 residues. In DNA, the CDR3 is TGTGCCATCAGTGAGTCTTGGGGGGGGACAGATACGCAGTATTTT. Translated, it gives CAISESWGGTDTQYF.

This clone was observed once. The chain couples TRBV28 to TRBJ1-2; no reliable D call. V lost 8 bases, J lost 2 bases, and 6 bases lay in between. The CDR3 contains 11 residues. Germline V gives CDR1 MDHEN, CDR2 SYDVKM. CDR3 residues: CASALNYGYTF. The CDR3 region has the DNA TGTGCCAGCGCGTTGAACTATGGCTACACCTTC.

The chain couples TRBV29-1 to TRBJ1-6; 7 bases agree with TRBD1. The V segment lost 4 bases and the J segment 9 bases; nucleotides outside the gene matches: 6. CDR1 is SQVTM, CDR2 ANQGSEA, per germline. This CDR3 is 13 amino acids long. CDR3 amino acids: CSVGDSWGSPLHF. In nucleotides, the CDR3 is TGCAGCGTTGGGGACAGTTGGGGTTCACCCCTCCACTTT.

The chain combines TRBV19 with TRBJ2-5; D gene ambiguous. The V end was cut by 3 bases, the J end by 2 bases, with 10 bases between. The length of the CDR3 is 14 residues. Per germline, CDR1 LNHDA and CDR2 SQIVND (reference sequence). This CDR3 reads CASSMRPEQETQYF. CDR3 sequence (DNA): TGTGCCAGTAGTATGAGGCCCGAGCAAGAGACCCAGTACTTC.

The chain uses TRBV12-5 and TRBJ2-7; D might be TRBD2 (6 bases). Germline V CDR1 and CDR2: LGHNT, FRNRAP. Trimming pared 3 bases from V and 4 bases from J, leaving 7 bases between. The CDR3 loop spans 12 amino acids. This CDR3 is CASGFREYEQYF. The CDR3 DNA reads as TGTGCTAGTGGTTTCCGGGAGTACGAGCAGTACTTC.

The genes are TRBV19 and TRBJ1-2, with 7 bases aligning to TRBD1. The CDR3 runs 13 residues. Germline CDR1 LNHDA, CDR2 SQIVND (reference sequence). V shed 5 bases and J 5 bases; nucleotides not matched to a gene: 5. The CDR3 here is CASSRDRTYGYTF. The CDR3 DNA follows: TGTGCCAGTAGTCGGGACAGAACGTATGGCTACACCTTC. Complete variable domain (other parts from reference TRBV19 and TRBJ1-2): DGGITQSPKYLFRKEGQNVTLSCEQNLNHDAMYWYRQDPGQGLRLIYYSQIVNDFQKGDIAEGYSVSREKKESFPLTVTSAQKNPTAFYLCASSRDRTYGYTFGSGTRLTVV.

Details on this clone: Within the sample, other DNA sequences also encode this same CDR3. The V call is TRBV3-1 (or the pseudogene TRBV3-2), the J call TRBJ1-1, with D tentatively TRBD1 (5 bases). Germline-derived CDR1 and CDR2 are LGHDT and YNNKEL (reference sequence). V was trimmed by 1 base and J by 5 bases, leaving 8 bases between them. The length of the CDR3 is 13 residues. The CDR3 reads CASSQGGGTEAFF. The CDR3 DNA is TGTGCCAGCAGCCAAGGGGGGGGGACTGAAGCTTTCTTT.

The rearrangement uses TRBV25-1 and TRBJ1-4, with D hard to call. Deletions cut 3 bases from V and 7 bases from J, with 9 bases between. CDR1 is MGHDK and CDR2 is SYGVNS in the germline V gene. CDR3 length: 13 residues. The CDR3 is CASSDSRGEKLFF. Written as DNA, the CDR3 is TGTGCCAGCAGTGACAGCAGAGGTGAAAAACTGTTTTTT.